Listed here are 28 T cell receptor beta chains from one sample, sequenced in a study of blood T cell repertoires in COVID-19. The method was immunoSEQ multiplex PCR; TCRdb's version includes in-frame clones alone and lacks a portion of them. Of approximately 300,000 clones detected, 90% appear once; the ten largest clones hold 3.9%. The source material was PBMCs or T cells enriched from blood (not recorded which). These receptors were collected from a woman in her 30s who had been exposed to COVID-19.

The CDR3 DNA reads as TGTGCCAGCAGTGAAGAAGGAGGGGTGTCTGGAAACACCATATATTTT. It translates to CASSEEGGVSGNTIYF. The gene calls are TRBV2 and TRBJ1-3; D is perhaps TRBD1 (5 bases). V was pared by 1 base and J by 1 base, with 11 bases between. This CDR3 spans 16 amino acids. Germline CDR1 is SNHLY and CDR2 is FYNNEI.

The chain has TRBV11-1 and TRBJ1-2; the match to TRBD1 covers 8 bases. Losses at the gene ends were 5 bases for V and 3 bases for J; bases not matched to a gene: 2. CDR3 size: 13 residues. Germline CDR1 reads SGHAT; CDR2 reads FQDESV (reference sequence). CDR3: CASSPGQDYGYTF. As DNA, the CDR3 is TGTGCCAGCAGCCCGGGACAGGACTATGGCTACACCTTC.

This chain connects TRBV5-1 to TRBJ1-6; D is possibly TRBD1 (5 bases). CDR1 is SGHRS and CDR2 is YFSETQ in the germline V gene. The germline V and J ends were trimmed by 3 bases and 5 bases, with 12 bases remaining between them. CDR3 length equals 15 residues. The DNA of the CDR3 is TGCGCCAGCAGCTCCGCCGGGGGTAATAATTCACCCCTCCACTTT. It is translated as CASSSAGGNNSPLHF.

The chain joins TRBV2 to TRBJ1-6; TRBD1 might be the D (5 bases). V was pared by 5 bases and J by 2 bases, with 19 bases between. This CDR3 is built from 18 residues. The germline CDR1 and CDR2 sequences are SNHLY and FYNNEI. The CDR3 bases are TGTGCCAGCAGTATCGGGACTCCTCGAGGCGCCTATAATTCACCCCTCCACTTT. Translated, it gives CASSIGTPRGAYNSPLHF.

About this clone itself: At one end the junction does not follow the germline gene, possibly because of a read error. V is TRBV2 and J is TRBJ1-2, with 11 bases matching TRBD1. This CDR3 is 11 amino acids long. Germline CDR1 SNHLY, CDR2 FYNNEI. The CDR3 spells CASSDWDRGVF. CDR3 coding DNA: TGTGCCAGCAGTGATTGGGACAGGGGGGTATTC.

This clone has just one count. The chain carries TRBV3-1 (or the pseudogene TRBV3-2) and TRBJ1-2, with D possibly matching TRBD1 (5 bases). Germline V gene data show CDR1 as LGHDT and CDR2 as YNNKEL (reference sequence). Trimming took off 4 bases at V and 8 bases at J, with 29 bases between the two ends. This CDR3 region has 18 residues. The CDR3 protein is CASSRQLPLGSQQIGYTF. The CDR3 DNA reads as TGTGCCAGCAGCCGACAGCTCCCCCTCGGATCGCAACAGATCGGCTACACCTTC.

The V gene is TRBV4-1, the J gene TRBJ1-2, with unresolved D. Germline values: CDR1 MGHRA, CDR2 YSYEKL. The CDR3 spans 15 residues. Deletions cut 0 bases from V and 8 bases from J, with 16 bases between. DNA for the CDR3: TGCGCCAGCAGCCAAGATCAAAAGTACAGAGACGGCTACACCTTC. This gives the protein CASSQDQKYRDGYTF.

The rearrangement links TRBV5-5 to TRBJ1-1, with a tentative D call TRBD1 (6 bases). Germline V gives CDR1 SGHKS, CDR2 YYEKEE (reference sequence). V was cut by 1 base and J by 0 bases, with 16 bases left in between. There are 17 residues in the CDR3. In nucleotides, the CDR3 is TGTGCCAGCAGCTTGTCCTGGACAGCGGCTTTGAACACTGAAGCTTTCTTT. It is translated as CASSLSWTAALNTEAFF. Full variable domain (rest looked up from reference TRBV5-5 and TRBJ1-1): DAGVTQSPTHLIKTRGQQVTLRCSPISGHKSVSWYQQVLGQGPQFIFQYYEKEERGRGNFPDRFSARQFPNYSSELNVNALLLGDSALYLCASSLSWTAALNTEAFFGQGTRLTVV.

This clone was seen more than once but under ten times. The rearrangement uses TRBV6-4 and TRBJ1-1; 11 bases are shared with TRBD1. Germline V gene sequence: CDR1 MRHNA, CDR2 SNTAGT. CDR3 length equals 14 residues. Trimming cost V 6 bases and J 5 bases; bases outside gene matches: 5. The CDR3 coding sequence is TGTGCCAGCAGCAGGACAGGGGGCGGGACTGAAGCTTTCTTT. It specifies CASSRTGGGTEAFF.

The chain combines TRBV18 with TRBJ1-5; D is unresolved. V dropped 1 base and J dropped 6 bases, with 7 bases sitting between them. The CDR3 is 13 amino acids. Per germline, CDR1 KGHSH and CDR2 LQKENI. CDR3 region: CASSPLGGQPQHF. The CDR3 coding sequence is TGTGCCAGCTCACCACTAGGCGGTCAGCCCCAGCATTTT.

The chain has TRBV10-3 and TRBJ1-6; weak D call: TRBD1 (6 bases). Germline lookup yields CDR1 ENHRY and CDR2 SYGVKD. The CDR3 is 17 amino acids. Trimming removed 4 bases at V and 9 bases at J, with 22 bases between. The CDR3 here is CAISATYRPGTISPLHF. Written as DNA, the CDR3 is TGTGCCATCAGTGCCACCTATCGTCCCGGGACAATTTCACCCCTCCACTTT.

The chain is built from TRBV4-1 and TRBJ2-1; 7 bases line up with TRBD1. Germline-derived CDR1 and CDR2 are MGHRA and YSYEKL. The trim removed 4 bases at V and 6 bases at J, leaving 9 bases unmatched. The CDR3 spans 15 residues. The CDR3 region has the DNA TGCGCCAGCAGCCCGACAGGGCCCGCTCTCAATGAGCAGTTCTTC. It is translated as CASSPTGPALNEQFF.

The CDR3 sequence is CASSLGGSTGANVLTF. CDR3 DNA sequence: TGTGCCAGCAGCTTAGGAGGCTCGACTGGGGCCAACGTCCTGACTTTC. The rearrangement links TRBV7-2 to TRBJ2-6; no clear D gene. CDR3 length equals 16 residues. CDR1 and CDR2 from the germline V gene are SGHTA and FQGNSA. V was clipped by 1 base and J by 2 bases, with 9 bases between them.

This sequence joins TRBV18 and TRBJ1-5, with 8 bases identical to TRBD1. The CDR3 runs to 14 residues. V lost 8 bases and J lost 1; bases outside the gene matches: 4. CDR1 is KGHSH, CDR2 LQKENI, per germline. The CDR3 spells CASDRGDSNQPQHF. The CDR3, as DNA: TGTGCCAGCGACAGGGGAGACAGCAATCAGCCCCAGCATTTT. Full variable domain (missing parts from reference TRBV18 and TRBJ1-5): NAGVMQNPRHLVRRRGQEARLRCSPMKGHSHVYWYRQLPEEGLKFMVYLQKENIIDESGMPKERFSAEFPKEGPSILRIQQVVRGDSAAYFCASDRGDSNQPQHFGDGTRLSIL.

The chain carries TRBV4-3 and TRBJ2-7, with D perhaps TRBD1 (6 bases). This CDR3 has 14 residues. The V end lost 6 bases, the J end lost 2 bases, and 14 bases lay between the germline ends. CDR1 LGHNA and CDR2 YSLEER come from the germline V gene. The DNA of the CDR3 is TGCGCCAGCAGTCGCTTGACAGGACCCTACGAGCAGTACTTC. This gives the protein CASSRLTGPYEQYF.

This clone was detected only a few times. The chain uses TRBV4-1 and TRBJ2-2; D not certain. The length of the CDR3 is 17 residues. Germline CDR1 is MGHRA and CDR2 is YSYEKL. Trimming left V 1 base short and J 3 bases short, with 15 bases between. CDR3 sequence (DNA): TGCGCCAGCAGCCAAGTCGGGTACCTTCGTTACACCGGGGAGCTGTTTTTT. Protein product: CASSQVGYLRYTGELFF.

The DNA of the CDR3 is TGCAGTGCTAGTCTAGCGGTCGATTCGAATGAGCAGTTCTTC. Amino acid sequence: CSASLAVDSNEQFF. The chain links TRBV20-1 to TRBJ2-1; 7 bases are a match to TRBD2. The CDR3 loop spans 14 amino acids. V lost 3 bases and J lost 7; bases outside the gene matches: 9. The germline gives CDR1 DFQATT, CDR2 SNEGSKA (reference sequence).

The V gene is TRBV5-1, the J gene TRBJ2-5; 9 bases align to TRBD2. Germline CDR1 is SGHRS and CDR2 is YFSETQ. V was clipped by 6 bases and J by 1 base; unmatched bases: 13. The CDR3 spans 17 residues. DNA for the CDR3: TGCGCCAGCATGGAGGGTATGCTAGCGGGGATCCAAGAGACCCAGTACTTC. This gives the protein CASMEGMLAGIQETQYF.

As DNA, the CDR3 is TGCGCCAGCAGCTTTACAGGGGGCGGCAACATTCAGTACTTC. Amino acids: CASSFTGGGNIQYF. This chain links TRBV5-1 with TRBJ2-4; 9 nucleotides agree with TRBD1. The germline gives CDR1 SGHRS, CDR2 YFSETQ. Trimming at V came to 2 bases and at J to 7 bases, leaving 4 bases not matched to a gene. The CDR3 consists of 14 residues.

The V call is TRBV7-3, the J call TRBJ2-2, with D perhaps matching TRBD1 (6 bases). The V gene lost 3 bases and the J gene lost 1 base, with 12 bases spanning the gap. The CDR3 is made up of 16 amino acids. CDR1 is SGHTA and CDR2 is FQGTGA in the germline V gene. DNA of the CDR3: TGTGCCAGCAGCTTGCTTCCGGGACAGAACACCGGGGAGCTGTTTTTT. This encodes CASSLLPGQNTGELFF.

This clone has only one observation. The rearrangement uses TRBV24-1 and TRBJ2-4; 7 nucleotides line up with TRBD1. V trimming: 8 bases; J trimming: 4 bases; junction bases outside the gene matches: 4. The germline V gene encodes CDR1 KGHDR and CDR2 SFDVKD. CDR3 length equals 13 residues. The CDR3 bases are TGTGCCACCATCCGGGACAGAAAAAACATTCAGTACTTC. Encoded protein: CATIRDRKNIQYF.

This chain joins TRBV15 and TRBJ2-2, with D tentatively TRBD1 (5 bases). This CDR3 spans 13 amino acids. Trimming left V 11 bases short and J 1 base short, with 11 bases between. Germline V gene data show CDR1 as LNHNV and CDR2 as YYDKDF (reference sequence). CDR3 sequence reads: CAASTGNTGELFF. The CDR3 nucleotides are TGTGCCGCATCAACAGGGAACACCGGGGAGCTGTTTTTT. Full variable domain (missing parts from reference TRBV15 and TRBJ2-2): DAMVIQNPRYQVTQFGKPVTLSCSQTLNHNVMYWYQQKSSQAPKLLFHYYDKDFNNEADTPDNFQSRRPNTSFCFLDIRSPGLGDTAMYLCAASTGNTGELFFGEGSRLTVL.

The CDR3 bases are TGTGCCAGCAGCCCACAACTGAGCGCAACTAATGAAAAACTGTTTTTT. It encodes CASSPQLSATNEKLFF. The chain uses TRBV13 and TRBJ1-4, with D unclear. Deletions cut 5 bases from V and 0 bases from J, with 13 bases between. Germline-derived CDR1 and CDR2 are PRHDT and FYEKMQ (reference sequence). CDR3 size: 16 residues.

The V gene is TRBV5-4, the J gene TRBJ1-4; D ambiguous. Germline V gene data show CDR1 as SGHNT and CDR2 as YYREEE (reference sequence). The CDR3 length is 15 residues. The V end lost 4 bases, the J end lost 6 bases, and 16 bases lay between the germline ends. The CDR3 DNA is TGTGCCAGCAGCGCCTCTTCTCGGGAGGATGAAAAACTGTTTTTT. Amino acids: CASSASSREDEKLFF.

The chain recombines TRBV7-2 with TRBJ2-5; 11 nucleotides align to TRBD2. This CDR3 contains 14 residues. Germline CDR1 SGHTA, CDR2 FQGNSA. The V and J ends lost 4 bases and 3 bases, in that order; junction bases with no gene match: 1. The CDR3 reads CASSSSGGKETQYF. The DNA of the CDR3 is TGTGCCAGCAGCTCTAGCGGGGGGAAAGAGACCCAGTACTTC. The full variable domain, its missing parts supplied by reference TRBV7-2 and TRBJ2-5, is GAGVSQSPSNKVTEKGKDVELRCDPISGHTALYWYRQSLGQGLEFLIYFQGNSAPDKSGLPSDRFSAERTGGSVSTLTIQRTQQEDSAVYLCASSSSGGKETQYFGPGTRLLVL.

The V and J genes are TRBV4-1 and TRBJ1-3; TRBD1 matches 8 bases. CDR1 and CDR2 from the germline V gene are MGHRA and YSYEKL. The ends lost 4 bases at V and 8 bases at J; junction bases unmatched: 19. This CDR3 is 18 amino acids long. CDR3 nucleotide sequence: TGCGCCAGCAGCCCACGAACATCGGCGGGGACAGGTGGTTACACCATATATTTT. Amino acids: CASSPRTSAGTGGYTIYF.

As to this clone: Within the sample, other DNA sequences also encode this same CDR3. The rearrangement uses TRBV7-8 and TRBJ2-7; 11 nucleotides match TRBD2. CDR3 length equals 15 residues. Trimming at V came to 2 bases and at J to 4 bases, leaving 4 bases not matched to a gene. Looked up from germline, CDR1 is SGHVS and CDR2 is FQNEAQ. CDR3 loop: CASSLIAGGLYEQYF. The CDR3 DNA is TGTGCCAGCAGCTTAATAGCGGGGGGGCTTTACGAGCAGTACTTC.

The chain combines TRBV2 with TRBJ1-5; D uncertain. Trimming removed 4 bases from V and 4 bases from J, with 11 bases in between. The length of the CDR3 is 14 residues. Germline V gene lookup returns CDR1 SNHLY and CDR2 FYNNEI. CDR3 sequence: CASSGRARNQPQHF. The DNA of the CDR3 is TGTGCCAGCAGTGGGAGGGCAAGAAATCAGCCCCAGCATTTT.